This passage covers 28 T cell receptor beta chains from one sample sequenced in a study of blood T cell repertoires in COVID-19. Profiling relied on immunoSEQ multiplex PCR, and the TCRdb table lists in-frame clones only, not all of them. The sample comprises 170,000 or so clones, roughly 85% of which are singletons, and roughly 8.6% rests with the top ten. The material sequenced was PBMCs or T cells enriched from blood (not recorded which). Receptors originate from a young woman who had recovered from COVID-19.

The rearrangement uses TRBV25-1 and TRBJ1-2; unclear D gene. Trimming left V 5 bases short and J 6 bases short, with 4 bases between. The germline gives CDR1 MGHDK, CDR2 SYGVNS. The CDR3 covers 10 residues. The CDR3 loop is CASSSDGYTF. For the CDR3, the DNA is TGTGCCAGCAGTTCGGATGGCTACACCTTC.

CDR3 nucleotide sequence: TGCGCCAGCAGCCAAGGATCGCGGGACAGTAATGAAAAACTGTTTTTT. This codes for CASSQGSRDSNEKLFF. This chain joins TRBV4-1 and TRBJ1-4; 7 bases fit TRBD1. The CDR3 spans 16 residues. Per germline, CDR1 MGHRA and CDR2 YSYEKL. Trimming at V came to 1 base and at J to 4 bases, leaving 6 bases not matched to a gene.

In this sample, this clone turned up once. V and J are TRBV28 and TRBJ1-5, with 7 bases fitting TRBD1. This CDR3 comprises 12 residues. With 8 bases clipped from V and 5 bases from J, the junction kept 3 bases outside the gene matches. CDR1 MDHEN and CDR2 SYDVKM come from the germline V gene. In nucleotides, the CDR3 is TGTGCCAGCTTTGACAGGGATCAGCCCCAGCATTTT. Translated, it gives CASFDRDQPQHF.

The genes are TRBV10-1 and TRBJ2-1; D might be TRBD1 (5 bases). Trimming removed 3 bases from V and 3 bases from J, with 18 bases in between. Germline CDR1 and CDR2: WNHNN and SYGVQD (reference sequence). This CDR3 has 17 amino acids. CDR3 sequence (DNA): TGCGCCAGCAGTGACAAAATAGGGGCAGAATACTACAATGAGCAGTTCTTC. It translates to CASSDKIGAEYYNEQFF.

This clone was detected once. The chain couples TRBV6-5 to TRBJ2-5; the D is unclear. V was clipped by 7 bases and J by 7 bases, with 13 bases between them. Germline V gene data show CDR1 as MNHEY and CDR2 as SVGAGI. The CDR3 runs to 12 residues. CDR3 protein: CASTLTVGTQYF. CDR3 coding DNA: TGTGCCAGCACGCTCACAGTTGGGACCCAGTACTTC.

V and J are TRBV5-6 and TRBJ1-2; D call uncertain. The germline V gene has CDR1 SGHDT and CDR2 YYEEEE. The CDR3 consists of 14 residues. V dropped 0 bases and J dropped 8 bases, with 14 bases sitting between them. In nucleotides, the CDR3 is TGTGCCAGCAGCTTGGTAACGCCCCGTCGGGGCTACACCTTC. Translating gives CASSLVTPRRGYTF.

The rearrangement joins TRBV15 to TRBJ1-2, with D possibly matching TRBD1 (5 bases). V was clipped by 5 bases and J by 5 bases, with 12 bases between them. Germline CDR1 and CDR2: LNHNV and YYDKDF (reference sequence). The CDR3 length is 13 residues. The CDR3 DNA is TGTGCCACCAGCGAAGACAGAGCATATGGCTACACCTTC. This codes for CATSEDRAYGYTF.

This clone was counted a single time. V and J are TRBV3-1 (or the pseudogene TRBV3-2) and TRBJ1-2, with TRBD1 identical over 10 bases. V lost 1 base, J lost 7 bases, and 6 bases stayed unmatched. Looked up from germline, CDR1 is LGHDT and CDR2 is YNNKEL (reference sequence). The CDR3 loop spans 15 amino acids. In nucleotides, the CDR3 is TGTGCCAGCAGCCAAGCGATCGACAGGGGGCTTGGCTACACCTTC. It translates to CASSQAIDRGLGYTF.

This clone was observed at least ten times. The chain has TRBV27 and TRBJ2-3; 7 bases are a match to TRBD1. The CDR3 totals 14 residues. Trimming at V came to 7 bases and at J to 3 bases, leaving 7 bases not matched to a gene. Germline CDR1 is MNHEY and CDR2 is SMNVEV (reference sequence). In DNA form, the CDR3 reads TGTGCCAGCACCTGGGGCAGGGGGACAGATACGCAGTATTTT. Protein product: CASTWGRGTDTQYF.

The chain carries TRBV6-4 and TRBJ2-3; D might be TRBD2 (6 bases). The CDR3 sequence is 17 residues long. Between the trimmed V and J ends, which lost 5 bases and 4 bases, there was a span of 22 bases. CDR1 is MRHNA, CDR2 SNTAGT, per germline. The DNA of the CDR3 is TGTGCCAGCAGTCTCGCTGATAGCGGATCCGGCGCAGATACGCAGTATTTT. As protein: CASSLADSGSGADTQYF.

The chain couples TRBV24-1 to TRBJ2-5; the D is unclear. Germline lookup yields CDR1 KGHDR and CDR2 SFDVKD. This CDR3 region has 9 residues. Trimming shortened V by 8 bases and J by 6 bases, and 3 bases separated the two germline ends. The DNA of the CDR3 is TGTGCCACCAATAAGACCCAGTACTTC. Translated, it gives CATNKTQYF.

The rearrangement joins TRBV6-5 to TRBJ1-1; no definite D call. This CDR3 comprises 14 residues. Looked up from germline, CDR1 is MNHEY and CDR2 is SVGAGI. V was clipped by 6 bases and J by 6 bases, with 17 bases between them. The CDR3 loop is CASSPDFASAEAFF. The DNA for the CDR3 is TGTGCCAGCAGCCCGGACTTCGCCTCGGCTGAAGCTTTCTTT.

The chain is built from TRBV4-3 and TRBJ2-2; D gene unclear. This CDR3 is built from 15 residues. The germline gives CDR1 LGHNA, CDR2 YSLEER. Trimming took off 1 base at V and 3 bases at J, with 9 bases between the two ends. The CDR3 sequence is CASSQVDIYTGELFF. The CDR3 DNA sequence: TGCGCCAGCAGCCAAGTTGACATCTACACCGGGGAGCTGTTTTTT.

This clone was observed a handful of times. The chain combines TRBV6-4 with TRBJ2-3; 11 nucleotides line up with TRBD2. The germline V gene encodes CDR1 MRHNA and CDR2 SNTAGT. This CDR3 contains 16 residues. Unmatched junction bases numbered 6, after V lost 4 bases and J lost 3 bases. CDR3 nucleotides: TGTGCCAGCAGTGCCGCTAGCGGGGGGTCGACAGATACGCAGTATTTT. This encodes CASSAASGGSTDTQYF.

The chain employs TRBV9 and TRBJ1-2; TRBD1 agrees at 8 bases. The V segment lost 0 bases and the J segment 6 bases; nucleotides outside the gene matches: 10. The CDR3 sequence is 16 residues long. CDR1 is SGDLS, CDR2 YYNGEE, per germline. CDR3 nucleotides: TGTGCCAGCAGCGTAGCTTTAACAGGGGGTAAGGATGGCTACACCTTC. Translating gives CASSVALTGGKDGYTF.

The table lists this clone with a count of one. The J gene is TRBJ1-4, the V gene TRBV28, with TRBD1 identical over 9 bases. The germline CDR1 and CDR2 sequences are MDHEN and SYDVKM. The CDR3 has 16 residues. The V and J ends lost 4 bases and 12 bases, in that order; junction bases with no gene match: 15. CDR3 amino acids: CASSSTGQGRLIELFF. The CDR3 coding sequence is TGTGCCAGCAGTTCCACGGGACAGGGACGTTTGATTGAACTGTTTTTT.

The chain joins TRBV6-2 or TRBV6-3 to TRBJ2-1, with D perhaps matching TRBD2 (5 bases). V shed 3 bases and J shed 7 bases, with 13 bases lying between them. Germline V gene sequence: CDR1 MNHEY, CDR2 SVGEGT. The length of the CDR3 is 14 residues. The CDR3 is CASSYADSGNEQFF. The CDR3 bases are TGTGCCAGCAGTTATGCCGACTCGGGAAATGAGCAGTTCTTC.

The J gene is TRBJ2-1, the V gene TRBV2; 16 nucleotides line up with TRBD2. The CDR3 is 17 amino acids. CDR1 is SNHLY, CDR2 FYNNEI, per germline. The J segment lost 6 bases and the V segment lost 3 bases, leaving 5 bases of the junction unmatched. The CDR3 nucleotides read TGTGCCAGCAGTGAGGGACTAGCGGGGGGGCCGAGCAATGAGCAGTTCTTC. Its protein is CASSEGLAGGPSNEQFF. Filled out from reference TRBV2 and TRBJ2-1, the complete variable domain reads EPEVTQTPSHQVTQMGQEVILRCVPISNHLYFYWYRQILGQKVEFLVSFYNNEISEKSEIFDDQFSVERPDGSNFTLKIRSTKLEDSAMYFCASSEGLAGGPSNEQFFGPGTRLTVL.

The chain couples TRBV2 to TRBJ1-2; 8 nucleotides align to TRBD1. CDR1 and CDR2 from the germline V gene are SNHLY and FYNNEI. Trimming removed 3 bases from V and 0 bases from J; junction bases left unmatched: 9. CDR3 size: 17 residues. Here the CDR3 reads CASSDSQIQGANYGYTF. The CDR3 DNA reads TGTGCCAGCAGTGACAGTCAAATACAGGGGGCTAACTATGGCTACACCTTC. The full variable domain, its missing parts supplied by reference TRBV2 and TRBJ1-2, is EPEVTQTPSHQVTQMGQEVILRCVPISNHLYFYWYRQILGQKVEFLVSFYNNEISEKSEIFDDQFSVERPDGSNFTLKIRSTKLEDSAMYFCASSDSQIQGANYGYTFGSGTRLTVV.

The CDR3 region has the DNA TGTGCCAGCAGCCCGGACAGGCCTAACACTGAAGCTTTCTTT. It specifies CASSPDRPNTEAFF. The chain employs TRBV7-9 and TRBJ1-1; 7 bases match TRBD1. CDR1 and CDR2 (germline): SEHNR, FQNEAQ (reference sequence). Germline trimming cut 5 bases from V and 2 bases from J; bases unmatched to any gene: 5. The CDR3 covers 14 residues.

V usage is TRBV18 and J usage is TRBJ1-4, with a tentative D call TRBD1 (5 bases). In germline, CDR1 is KGHSH, CDR2 LQKENI. V lost 6 bases to trimming and J lost 8 bases, with 16 bases between them. The CDR3 consists of 14 residues. CDR3 sequence reads: CASSDFGAREKLFF. Here the CDR3 DNA reads TGTGCCAGCTCCGACTTTGGGGCGAGGGAAAAACTGTTTTTT.

This chain uses TRBV19 with TRBJ1-4, with D perhaps matching TRBD1 (5 bases). The CDR3 runs 14 residues. Germline V gene data show CDR1 as LNHDA and CDR2 as SQIVND (reference sequence). Deletions cut 4 bases from V and 4 bases from J, with 10 bases between. CDR3 nucleotides: TGTGCCAGTAGTACGCAGGGCAGTAATGAAAAACTGTTTTTT. Residues: CASSTQGSNEKLFF.

The chain is built from TRBV6-5 and TRBJ1-1; TRBD1 agrees at 7 bases. CDR1 and CDR2 (germline): MNHEY, SVGAGI. This CDR3 has 13 amino acids. Trimming cost V 9 bases and J 4 bases; bases outside gene matches: 8. Here the CDR3 reads CASMQGVVTEAFF. CDR3 DNA sequence: TGTGCCAGTATGCAGGGGGTGGTCACTGAAGCTTTCTTT.

This chain connects TRBV7-3 to TRBJ1-6; possibly TRBD1 for D (5 bases). Germline loops: CDR1 SGHTA, CDR2 FQGTGA. CDR3 length: 15 amino acids. V lost 0 bases and J 6 bases, leaving 9 bases between the germline ends. The CDR3 region has the DNA TGTGCCAGCAGCTTAACAGGGGCAGCTAATTCACCCCTCCACTTT. This sequence encodes CASSLTGAANSPLHF.

The rearrangement links TRBV28 to TRBJ2-1; TRBD1 aligns across 7 bases. There are 15 residues in the CDR3. The V gene's germline CDR1 is MDHEN and CDR2 SYDVKM. The V and J ends lost 2 bases and 6 bases, in that order; junction bases with no gene match: 7. The CDR3 sequence: CASSLLGGYRNEQFF. CDR3 sequence (DNA): TGTGCCAGCAGTTTACTAGGGGGCTATCGCAATGAGCAGTTCTTC. Supplemented by reference TRBV28 and TRBJ2-1, the full variable domain reads DVKVTQSSRYLVKRTGEKVFLECVQDMDHENMFWYRQDPGLGLRLIYFSYDVKMKEKGDIPEGYSVSREKKERFSLILESASTNQTSMYLCASSLLGGYRNEQFFGPGTRLTVL.

The rearrangement uses TRBV19 and TRBJ2-1; 10 bases line up with TRBD2. The CDR3 has 16 residues. V gave up 3 bases and J gave up 8 bases; unmatched junction bases: 10. Germline V gene data show CDR1 as LNHDA and CDR2 as SQIVND (reference sequence). The CDR3 DNA reads TGTGCCAGTAGTATCCAAGCGGGAGGGCCTTTCGATGAGCAGTTCTTC. It encodes CASSIQAGGPFDEQFF.

This clone was recorded once. The CDR3 DNA sequence: TGTGCCAGCAGCTCGGGACACTATAGCAATCAGCCCCAGCATTTT. This sequence encodes CASSSGHYSNQPQHF. The J gene is TRBJ1-5, the V gene TRBV7-2; tentatively, D is TRBD1 (6 bases). Germline-derived CDR1 and CDR2 are SGHTA and FQGNSA. Between the trimmed V and J ends, which lost 4 bases and 0 bases, there was a span of 10 bases. The CDR3 runs to 15 residues.

The V and J genes are TRBV29-1 and TRBJ1-1; 7 positions match TRBD1. CDR1 SQVTM and CDR2 ANQGSEA come from the germline V gene. V trimming: 5 bases; J trimming: 0 bases; junction bases outside the gene matches: 6. This CDR3 is 14 amino acids long. In nucleotides, the CDR3 is TGCAGCGTTCCGACAGGGACATTGAACACTGAAGCTTTCTTT. This codes for CSVPTGTLNTEAFF. Together with reference TRBV29-1 and TRBJ1-1, the CDR3 gives the full variable domain: SAVISQKPSRDICQRGTSLTIQCQVDSQVTMMFWYRQQPGQSLTLIATANQGSEATYESGFVIDKFPISRPNLTFSTLTVSNMSPEDSSIYLCSVPTGTLNTEAFFGQGTRLTVV.